This T cell receptor (beta chain) originates from a study of cytomegalovirus exposure and HLA in healthy donors. General observations from the study: A later analysis linked a missense DCLRE1C variant to TCR beta V- and J-gene trimming. An analysis that was carried out later associated fewer than 20,000 TCR beta sequences with HLA alleles at 0.05 false discovery rate.

Primers included in the PCR were 60 Vbeta and 13 Jbeta primers. TCRdb keeps only in-frame clones here, not all; method: immunoSEQ multiplex PCR. Among 100,000 to 150,000 clones listed, approximately 70% were seen once. This clone appeared a few times. The antigen is not known. The CDR3 spans 14 residues. Germline V gene data show CDR1 as SGHNT and CDR2 as YYREEE (reference sequence). The ends were cut back, 3 bases at V and 5 bases at J, with 11 bases in the middle. The TCR comes from a woman aged 60-75 years in good health and CMV-seropositive. V usage is TRBV5-4 and J usage is TRBJ1-4; a weak D match, TRBD1 (5 bases). Sample: PBMCs. CDR3 loop: CASSSRQRNEKLFF. As DNA, the CDR3 is TGTGCCAGCAGCTCCCGACAGAGGAATGAAAAACTGTTTTTT.